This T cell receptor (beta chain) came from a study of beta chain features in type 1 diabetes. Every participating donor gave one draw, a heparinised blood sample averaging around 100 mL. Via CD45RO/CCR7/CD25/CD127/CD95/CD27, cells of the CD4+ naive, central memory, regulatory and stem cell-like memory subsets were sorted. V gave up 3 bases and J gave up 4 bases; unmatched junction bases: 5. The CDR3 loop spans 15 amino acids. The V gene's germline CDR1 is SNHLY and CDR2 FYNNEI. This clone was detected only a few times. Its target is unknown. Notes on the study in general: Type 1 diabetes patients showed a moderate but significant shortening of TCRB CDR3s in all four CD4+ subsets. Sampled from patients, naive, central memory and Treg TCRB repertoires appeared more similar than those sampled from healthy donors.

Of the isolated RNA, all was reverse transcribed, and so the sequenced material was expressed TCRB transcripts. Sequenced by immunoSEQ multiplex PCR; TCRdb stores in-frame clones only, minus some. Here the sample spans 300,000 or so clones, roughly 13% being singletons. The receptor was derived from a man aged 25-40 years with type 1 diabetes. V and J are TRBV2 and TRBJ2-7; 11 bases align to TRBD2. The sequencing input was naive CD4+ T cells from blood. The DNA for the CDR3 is TGTGCCAGCAGTGACCTGGGACTAGCGGAGTACGAGCAGTACTTC. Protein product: CASSDLGLAEYEQYF.